Each of the 15 T cell receptor beta chains below was sequenced from the same sample in a study of cytomegalovirus exposure and HLA in healthy donors. Amplification used 60 Vbeta primers and 13 Jbeta primers. Assay: immunoSEQ multiplex PCR; the TCRdb copy retains only in-frame clones and omits some. Of 200,000 or so clones in the sample, 75% to 85% were seen once. The sequenced material came from PBMCs. Source of these receptors: a girl aged 10 to 17 in good health and CMV-seronegative.

The V gene is TRBV27, the J gene TRBJ2-7; 9 nucleotides line up with TRBD2. The CDR3 is made up of 14 amino acids. From germline, CDR1 is MNHEY and CDR2 SMNVEV (reference sequence). J gave up 6 bases and V 7 bases, and 10 bases lay outside the gene matches. The CDR3 region is CASMGTAAGGEQYF. CDR3 nucleotide sequence: TGTGCCAGCATGGGGACAGCAGCGGGGGGCGAGCAGTACTTC.

The CDR3 protein is CASSYGQGANYGYTF. DNA for the CDR3: TGTGCCAGCAGCTATGGACAGGGAGCAAACTATGGCTACACCTTC. The gene calls are TRBV7-8 and TRBJ1-2, with 8 nucleotides matching TRBD1. V gave up 4 bases and J gave up 2 bases; unmatched junction bases: 6. Germline V lookup: CDR1 SGHVS, CDR2 FQNEAQ. The CDR3 has 15 residues.

This clone was seen a few times. V and J are TRBV6-5 and TRBJ2-2; D possibly corresponds to TRBD1 (6 bases). The CDR3 spans 14 residues. The V gene's germline CDR1 is MNHEY and CDR2 SVGAGI. V was cut by 6 bases and J by 5 bases, with 13 bases left in between. The CDR3 DNA reads as TGTGCCAGCAGCCGGACAGTGGGGACCGGGGAGCTGTTTTTT. Its protein product is CASSRTVGTGELFF.

V is TRBV5-1 and J is TRBJ2-6; 12 bases are shared with TRBD1. Per the germline V gene, CDR1 is SGHRS and CDR2 is YFSETQ. The CDR3 runs 19 residues. V lost 2 bases and J lost 2; bases outside the gene matches: 8. The CDR3 DNA sequence: TGCGCCAGCAGCTTCACCGGGACAGGGGGCCGCGCTGGGGCCAACGTCCTGACTTTC. Encoded protein: CASSFTGTGGRAGANVLTF.

The chain recombines TRBV19 with TRBJ2-7, with a weak D call TRBD2 (6 bases). This CDR3 region has 17 residues. V shed 6 bases and J shed 3 bases, with 24 bases lying between them. Germline V gene sequence: CDR1 LNHDA, CDR2 SQIVND (reference sequence). Here the CDR3 reads CASSSSGVSSAYYEQYF. The CDR3 DNA reads as TGTGCCAGTAGCTCATCCGGGGTCTCTAGCGCTTACTACGAGCAGTACTTC.

The V call is TRBV27, the J call TRBJ2-1, with TRBD2 identical over 8 bases. The germline V gene encodes CDR1 MNHEY and CDR2 SMNVEV (reference sequence). J gave up 4 bases and V 2 bases, and 4 bases lay outside the gene matches. This CDR3 region has 15 residues. Here the CDR3 reads CASSLGLALYNEQFF. The CDR3 coding sequence is TGTGCCAGCAGTTTAGGACTAGCCTTATACAATGAGCAGTTCTTC.

This clone was seen once. This chain uses TRBV27 with TRBJ1-1; 10 positions agree with TRBD1. The CDR3 is 15 residues long. Germline V gives CDR1 MNHEY, CDR2 SMNVEV (reference sequence). Trimming removed 6 bases from V and 0 bases from J; junction bases left unmatched: 4. In DNA, the CDR3 is TGTGCCAGCAGGGCGGGACAGGGGATGAACACTGAAGCTTTCTTT. Protein product: CASRAGQGMNTEAFF.

The chain is built from TRBV7-3 and TRBJ2-7, with 9 bases fitting TRBD2. V lost 4 bases, J lost 0 bases, and 4 bases stayed unmatched. CDR3 length equals 15 residues. In germline, CDR1 is SGHTA, CDR2 FQGTGA. The CDR3: CASSSLAGLSYEQYF. CDR3 in DNA: TGTGCCAGCAGCTCCCTAGCGGGGCTCTCCTACGAGCAGTACTTC.

There are a few counts of this clone. This chain joins TRBV30 and TRBJ2-2; TRBD2 aligns across 8 bases. J lost 0 bases, V lost 5 bases, and 5 bases had no gene match. Per the germline V gene, CDR1 is GTSNPN and CDR2 is SVGIG (reference sequence). This CDR3 comprises 15 residues. In DNA form, the CDR3 reads TGTGCCTGGGTTACGGGGGGGGCGAACACCGGGGAGCTGTTTTTT. Its protein is CAWVTGGANTGELFF.

This clone was seen a single time. The chain uses TRBV28 and TRBJ2-5, with D possibly being TRBD2 (5 bases). This CDR3 comprises 15 residues. V lost 6 bases and J lost 1, with 15 bases in between. CDR1 MDHEN and CDR2 SYDVKM come from the germline V gene. The CDR3 DNA reads as TGTGCCAGCAGCCGGTCCGGAGGTAGCCAAGAGACCCAGTACTTC. Translation: CASSRSGGSQETQYF.

Here the CDR3 DNA reads TGTGCCAGCGTAAGGGGCGCAACTAATGAAAAACTGTTTTTT. It is translated as CASVRGATNEKLFF. V is TRBV6-1 and J is TRBJ1-4; TRBD1 might be the D (5 bases). The CDR3 has 14 residues. Germline values: CDR1 MNHNS, CDR2 SASEGT. Trimming cost V 8 bases and J 0 bases, with 10 bases left between them.

The gene calls are TRBV5-1 and TRBJ2-2; TRBD1 might be the D (6 bases). V lost 5 bases and J 4 bases, leaving 21 bases between the germline ends. The CDR3 spans 17 residues. Germline CDR1 is SGHRS and CDR2 is YFSETQ. DNA for the CDR3: TGCGCCAGCAGGCTACTAAGGGGGATCGTGGGCACCGGGGAGCTGTTTTTT. Translating it yields CASRLLRGIVGTGELFF.

The gene calls are TRBV6-4 and TRBJ2-2; 7 nucleotides agree with TRBD1. The CDR3 consists of 15 residues. Per the germline V gene, CDR1 is MRHNA and CDR2 is SNTAGT. Trimming removed 5 bases from V and 1 base from J; junction bases left unmatched: 4. This CDR3 is CASSSRTGNTGELFF. CDR3 sequence (DNA): TGTGCCAGCAGTTCTAGGACAGGGAACACCGGGGAGCTGTTTTTT.

This clone came up once. The V call is TRBV7-3, the J call TRBJ1-1; TRBD1 matches at 10 bases. Germline CDR1 SGHTA, CDR2 FQGTGA. Trimming cost V 5 bases and J 6 bases; bases outside gene matches: 9. This CDR3 comprises 15 residues. CDR3 nucleotides: TGTGCCAGCAGCCCAAAGGGACAGGGGAGGGCTGAAGCTTTCTTT. Translating it yields CASSPKGQGRAEAFF.

This rearrangement joins TRBV28 to TRBJ2-5, with D possibly TRBD2 on 6 matching bases. CDR3 length: 16 residues. Between the trimmed V and J ends, which lost 2 bases and 4 bases, there was a span of 17 bases. Germline values: CDR1 MDHEN, CDR2 SYDVKM. The chain's CDR3 is CASSLRGGVLRETQYF. As DNA, the CDR3 is TGTGCCAGCAGTTTAAGAGGCGGGGTCTTAAGAGAGACCCAGTACTTC.